This TCR beta chain is drawn from a study of OX40 agonist ivuxolimab in advanced cancers. Across the study: Ivuxolimab, an antibody acting as an agonist of OX40 (CD134), was used to treat patients. Hepatocellular carcinoma, melanoma, renal cell or head and neck cancer affected the dose-escalation patients. Study-wide results and limits: Expanded clones belonging to CD8+ T cells outnumbered, on average, those of CD4+. Some of the lowest clonal expansion was seen in partial responders at 0.1-3.0 mg/kg.

As regards this clone: What it recognizes is unknown.

TCRdb's table, derived via immunoSEQ multiplex PCR, lists solely in-frame clones and lacks some. The data contain 15,000 to 20,000 clones, roughly 80% of them seen just once; the ten biggest clones take up approximately 25%. V shed 3 bases and J 4 bases; nucleotides not matched to a gene: 2. The CDR3 is 13 amino acids. Germline assignment: CDR1 SGDLS and CDR2 YYNGEE. The starting material was CD4+ or CD8+ T cells sorted from blood, obtained in a trial of the OX40 agonist ivuxolimab. The TCR comes from an adult with an advanced solid tumor such as melanoma, head and neck, liver or kidney cancer. V and J are TRBV9 and TRBJ2-5, with TRBD1 matching 8 bases. The DNA of the CDR3 is TGTGCCAGCAGCGCGCAGGGGGCAGAGACCCAGTACTTC. As protein: CASSAQGAETQYF.